One TCR beta chain is described in this entry. J was trimmed by 8 bases and V by 4 bases; bases with no gene match: 8. CDR3 length: 15 amino acids. Germline V gives CDR1 MNHEY, CDR2 SVGAGI. The data derive from a study of blood T cell repertoires in COVID-19. Across the study: Samples came from the United States, Italy and Spain, spanning acute and convalescent COVID-19. T cells, B-cell-depleted T cells, or PBMCs provided the cDNA or gDNA that served as material.

In the authors' methods: Amplified reference gene primers provided the basis for estimating nucleated cell counts. Some clones are missing from TCRdb's copy, which holds only in-frame ones; the method was immunoSEQ multiplex PCR. V, J and clone size were drawn from that table, and D and trimming were deduced from the DNA. The sample holds about 160,000 clones; around 85% are singletons and the top ten take roughly 9.6%. What was sequenced was peripheral blood. The source is a man between 60 and 75 years old with active or convalescent COVID-19. This chain links TRBV6-5 with TRBJ2-1; 10 bases fit TRBD2. The CDR3 region has the DNA TGTGCCAGCAGTTCTCCGGGACTAGCGAGTCATGAGCAGTTCTTC. The encoded protein is CASSSPGLASHEQFF.